The 26 T cell receptor beta chains given below trace back to one sample, sequenced in a study of beta chain features in type 1 diabetes. Reverse transcribing all isolated RNA meant expressed TCRB transcripts were sequenced. Using immunoSEQ multiplex PCR, the repertoire was profiled, and TCRdb retains in-frame clones only, with some absent. Of roughly 42,000 clones detected, approximately 53% appear once; the ten largest clones hold more than 0.2%. The sequencing sample was made of stem cell memory CD4+ T cells from blood. The receptors were gathered from a woman younger than 45 in good health.

The table lists this clone with a few counts. The chain is built from TRBV18 and TRBJ2-5; D call uncertain. Germline lookup yields CDR1 KGHSH and CDR2 LQKENI. V was cut by 3 bases and J by 5 bases, with 10 bases left in between. CDR3 length equals 13 residues. CDR3 loop: CASSPSFEETQYF. The CDR3 bases are TGTGCCAGCTCACCGTCCTTCGAGGAGACCCAGTACTTC.

The chain carries TRBV5-6 and TRBJ2-7, with TRBD1 identical over 9 bases. With V trimmed by 0 bases and J by 6 bases, 4 bases remained unmatched. Germline CDR1 reads SGHDT; CDR2 reads YYEEEE. This CDR3 contains 14 residues. Written as DNA, the CDR3 is TGTGCCAGCAGCTTGGTACAGGGGGCCAGCGAGCAGTACTTC. It is translated as CASSLVQGASEQYF.

The chain uses TRBV9 and TRBJ2-3; no clear D gene. The CDR3 has 15 residues. CDR1 SGDLS and CDR2 YYNGEE come from the germline V gene. The V and J ends lost 0 bases and 0 bases respectively, with 8 bases between them. The CDR3 nucleotides are TGTGCCAGCAGCGTAGCTAGTATCAGCACAGATACGCAGTATTTT. Its translation is CASSVASISTDTQYF.

The rearrangement links TRBV9 to TRBJ2-2; perhaps TRBD2 as D (5 bases). Between the trimmed V and J ends, which lost 0 bases and 4 bases, there was a span of 10 bases. This CDR3 comprises 15 residues. Germline V gene data show CDR1 as SGDLS and CDR2 as YYNGEE. The CDR3, as DNA: TGTGCCAGCAGCGTAGGAGGGAGCGGCACCGGGGAGCTGTTTTTT. This translates into CASSVGGSGTGELFF.

This clone was recorded a few times. This chain links TRBV7-9 with TRBJ2-1; 8 bases align to TRBD2. V trimming: 3 bases; J trimming: 9 bases; junction bases outside the gene matches: 7. The CDR3 has 14 residues. The germline CDR1 and CDR2 sequences are SEHNR and FQNEAQ (reference sequence). CDR3 nucleotide sequence: TGTGCCAGCAGCTTGGCGGTAGCGGGGATTGAGCAGTTCTTC. It translates to CASSLAVAGIEQFF.

This chain uses TRBV9 with TRBJ2-5; TRBD1 matches 9 bases. CDR1 and CDR2 from the germline V gene are SGDLS and YYNGEE. V was clipped by 2 bases and J by 3 bases; unmatched bases: 2. CDR3 length equals 14 residues. The DNA of the CDR3 is TGTGCCAGCAGCGTGGGGACAGGGAAAGAGACCCAGTACTTC. Its translation is CASSVGTGKETQYF.

This chain joins TRBV10-3 and TRBJ2-1; 13 bases are shared with TRBD2. Germline CDR1 and CDR2: ENHRY and SYGVKD. CDR3 length equals 16 residues. Germline trimming cut 4 bases from V and 1 base from J; bases unmatched to any gene: 1. CDR3 coding DNA: TGTGCCATCAGTGGGACTAGCGGGAGTTCCTACAATGAGCAGTTCTTC. As protein: CAISGTSGSSYNEQFF.

The V and J genes are TRBV7-3 and TRBJ1-1; D is unclear. This CDR3 is 13 amino acids long. The ends were cut back, 4 bases at V and 0 bases at J, with 6 bases in the middle. Germline V lookup: CDR1 SGHTA, CDR2 FQGTGA. The CDR3 protein is CASSSELNTEAFF. CDR3 in DNA: TGTGCCAGCAGCTCGGAGTTGAACACTGAAGCTTTCTTT. The whole variable domain, filled in from reference TRBV7-3 and TRBJ1-1, reads GAGVSQTPSNKVTEKGKYVELRCDPISGHTALYWYRQSLGQGPEFLIYFQGTGAADDSGLPNDRFFAVRPEGSVSTLKIQRTERGDSAVYLCASSSELNTEAFFGQGTRLTVV.

The rearrangement uses TRBV2 and TRBJ1-4; 9 bases map to TRBD1. With V trimmed by 2 bases and J by 5 bases, 3 bases remained unmatched. This CDR3 has 15 residues. Germline CDR1 reads SNHLY; CDR2 reads FYNNEI. The CDR3 coding sequence is TGTGCCAGCAGTGAACTACAGGGGGCAAATGAAAAACTGTTTTTT. Protein product: CASSELQGANEKLFF.

The V gene is TRBV19, the J gene TRBJ1-5; 7 positions match TRBD1. J lost 1 base, V lost 3 bases, and 0 bases had no gene match. This CDR3 is built from 14 residues. Germline CDR1 reads LNHDA; CDR2 reads SQIVND (reference sequence). As DNA, the CDR3 is TGTGCCAGTAGTATGACAGGGAGCAATCAGCCCCAGCATTTT. Protein product: CASSMTGSNQPQHF. Based on the CDR3 plus reference TRBV19 and TRBJ1-5, the full variable domain is DGGITQSPKYLFRKEGQNVTLSCEQNLNHDAMYWYRQDPGQGLRLIYYSQIVNDFQKGDIAEGYSVSREKKESFPLTVTSAQKNPTAFYLCASSMTGSNQPQHFGDGTRLSIL.

This clone turned up a few times. V and J are TRBV18 and TRBJ1-5, with 10 positions matching TRBD1. Germline V gene lookup returns CDR1 KGHSH and CDR2 LQKENI. The trim removed 3 bases at V and 7 bases at J, leaving 6 bases unmatched. The CDR3 contains 15 residues. CDR3 nucleotides: TGTGCCAGCTCACCCCCGACAGGGGGCCCACAGCCCCAGCATTTT. It encodes CASSPPTGGPQPQHF.

The chain couples TRBV28 to TRBJ1-5; D remains ambiguous. This CDR3 has 12 amino acids. Trimming left V 7 bases short and J 4 bases short, with 8 bases between. CDR1 MDHEN and CDR2 SYDVKM come from the germline V gene. The CDR3 reads CASTQANQPQHF. The CDR3, as DNA: TGTGCCAGCACGCAGGCTAATCAGCCCCAGCATTTT.

The CDR3 spells CASRGQGKATQYF. In DNA, the CDR3 is TGTGCCAGCCGCGGACAGGGGAAAGCTACGCAGTATTTT. The V call is TRBV28, the J call TRBJ2-3, with TRBD1 matching 9 bases. CDR3 length: 13 amino acids. Germline CDR1 reads MDHEN; CDR2 reads SYDVKM. The junction had 8 bases not matched to a gene; V was cut back by 8 bases and J by 8 bases.

This chain joins TRBV5-5 and TRBJ1-1; TRBD1 might be the D (6 bases). Trimming left V 4 bases short and J 3 bases short, with 10 bases between. CDR1 SGHKS and CDR2 YYEKEE come from the germline V gene (reference sequence). The CDR3 runs 13 residues. CDR3 DNA: TGTGCCAGCAGCAGGGACACCCACACTGAAGCTTTCTTT. Amino acid sequence: CASSRDTHTEAFF. Combining the CDR3 with reference TRBV5-5 and TRBJ1-1 gives the whole variable domain DAGVTQSPTHLIKTRGQQVTLRCSPISGHKSVSWYQQVLGQGPQFIFQYYEKEERGRGNFPDRFSARQFPNYSSELNVNALLLGDSALYLCASSRDTHTEAFFGQGTRLTVV.

The chain couples TRBV14 to TRBJ2-1; D not resolved. Trimming stripped 2 bases from V and 0 bases from J, with 26 bases between. The CDR3 extends over 21 amino acids. The germline V gene has CDR1 SGHDN and CDR2 FVKESK. CDR3 DNA sequence: TGTGCCAGCAGCCAATTAAACAAGGCTTTGGGCGACCTGGCCTCCTACAATGAGCAGTTCTTC. Translated: CASSQLNKALGDLASYNEQFF.

The chain recombines TRBV29-1 with TRBJ2-5; maybe TRBD2 (5 bases). Trimming took off 3 bases at V and 1 base at J, with 9 bases between the two ends. This CDR3 is 13 amino acids long. Germline V gene lookup returns CDR1 SQVTM and CDR2 ANQGSEA. CDR3 DNA sequence: TGCAGCGTTGATGACTACCTCCAAGAGACCCAGTACTTC. The encoded protein is CSVDDYLQETQYF.

This clone was detected only once. This chain connects TRBV18 to TRBJ2-7; no clear D. CDR1 and CDR2 from the germline V gene are KGHSH and LQKENI. Trimming removed 1 base from V and 0 bases from J, with 10 bases in between. The CDR3 extends over 15 amino acids. The CDR3 loop reads CASSPRSGSSYEQYF. The DNA for the CDR3 is TGTGCCAGCTCACCACGGTCGGGTAGCTCCTACGAGCAGTACTTC.

The chain is built from TRBV18 and TRBJ2-1; no firm D call. Trimming left V 3 bases short and J 6 bases short, with 24 bases between. The CDR3 extends over 18 amino acids. Germline V lookup: CDR1 KGHSH, CDR2 LQKENI. The CDR3 region is CASSPHPPVGDNPNEQFF. As DNA, the CDR3 is TGTGCCAGCTCACCGCACCCCCCGGTGGGCGATAATCCCAATGAGCAGTTCTTC.

This clone was observed once. The chain recombines TRBV18 with TRBJ2-4; 7 nucleotides match TRBD1. This CDR3 spans 17 amino acids. The V and J ends lost 3 bases and 7 bases, in that order; junction bases with no gene match: 15. CDR1 is KGHSH and CDR2 is LQKENI in the germline V gene. In nucleotides, the CDR3 is TGTGCCAGCTCACCGTCGACAGGGATCCATCTCAAGAACATTCAGTACTTC. It yields the protein CASSPSTGIHLKNIQYF.

The chain joins TRBV29-1 to TRBJ1-1, with D uncertain. Trimming shortened V by 4 bases and J by 2 bases, and 11 bases separated the two germline ends. There are 13 residues in the CDR3. Germline V gene data show CDR1 as SQVTM and CDR2 as ANQGSEA. CDR3 in amino acids: CSVVVLLNTEAFF. The CDR3 DNA reads TGCAGCGTTGTTGTCTTACTAAACACTGAAGCTTTCTTT.

In this sample, this clone turned up a few times. V usage is TRBV5-1 and J usage is TRBJ2-7, with TRBD1 identical over 7 bases. The germline V gene has CDR1 SGHRS and CDR2 YFSETQ. V lost 5 bases to trimming and J lost 9 bases; unmatched junction nucleotides: 11. This CDR3 is built from 13 residues. The CDR3 bases are TGCGCCAGCAGGTGGGACAGCCGCTCCGGGCAGTACTTC. Its translation is CASRWDSRSGQYF.

This rearrangement joins TRBV29-1 to TRBJ2-7, with D perhaps matching TRBD1 (6 bases). Germline loops: CDR1 SQVTM, CDR2 ANQGSEA. V gave up 2 bases and J gave up 6 bases, with 14 bases separating them. The CDR3 is made up of 13 amino acids. For the CDR3, the DNA is TGCAGCGTTGAACAGACAGGTTCGGGCGAGCAGTACTTC. Translating gives CSVEQTGSGEQYF.

This chain links TRBV6-1 with TRBJ1-5; TRBD1 might be the D (6 bases). V lost 11 bases and J 0 bases, leaving 14 bases between the germline ends. The germline V gene encodes CDR1 MNHNS and CDR2 SASEGT. This CDR3 comprises 14 residues. The CDR3 nucleotides read TGTGCCGGGTCCCGGGACATTAGCAATCAGCCCCAGCATTTT. It yields the protein CAGSRDISNQPQHF.

This chain links TRBV7-2 with TRBJ1-5; D is perhaps TRBD1 (6 bases). The V and J ends lost 5 bases and 6 bases respectively, with 11 bases between them. The CDR3 extends over 13 amino acids. Germline V lookup: CDR1 SGHTA, CDR2 FQGNSA. As DNA, the CDR3 is TGTGCCAGCAGCCCAAAAGGGGGTCAGCCCCAGCATTTT. Amino acid sequence: CASSPKGGQPQHF.

This chain uses TRBV6-6 with TRBJ2-7, with 12 bases fitting TRBD2. CDR1 MNHNY and CDR2 SVGAGI come from the germline V gene (reference sequence). With 2 bases clipped from V and 9 bases from J, the junction kept 5 bases outside the gene matches. The CDR3 contains 14 residues. This CDR3 is CASSYPGLAGRQYF. The CDR3 DNA reads TGTGCCAGCAGTTACCCAGGACTAGCGGGAAGGCAGTACTTC.

This clone was counted only a few times. J is TRBJ1-4 and V is TRBV29-1, with D possibly matching TRBD1 (6 bases). CDR1 is SQVTM and CDR2 is ANQGSEA in the germline V gene. The CDR3 covers 14 residues. Trimming removed 7 bases at V and 5 bases at J, with 17 bases between. CDR3 DNA: TGCAGCGCACGACGTGGGGGCCTCAATGAAAAACTGTTTTTT. This gives the protein CSARRGGLNEKLFF.